The entry that follows covers one TCR beta chain sequence. The Seattle patients, enrolled during active infection, were followed longitudinally. CDR3 length: 13 amino acids. Germline V gene data show CDR1 as MNHEY and CDR2 as SVGEGT. V was clipped by 3 bases and J by 8 bases, with 11 bases between them. The sample belongs to a study of blood T cell repertoires in COVID-19. As handled by the study authors: Reference gene primer amplification yielded estimated nucleated cell counts. Produced via immunoSEQ multiplex PCR; TCRdb's table is partial and in-frame only. V, J and clone size were drawn from that table, and D and trimming were deduced from the DNA. The repertoire holds about 350,000 clones, with approximately 86% as singletons.

Specimen: peripheral blood. This chain links TRBV6-2 or TRBV6-3 with TRBJ1-3; D gene unclear. This receptor was taken from an older woman with COVID-19, enrolled during active disease. The CDR3 DNA reads as TGTGCCAGCAGTTATCGCGGGGAGGACACCATATATTTT. It is translated as CASSYRGEDTIYF.